This T cell receptor (beta chain) was recovered during a study of cytomegalovirus exposure and HLA in healthy donors (dated by TCRdb to 2016 to 2017). As for the study more broadly: According to a later analysis, one platform produced both the roughly 110 validation repertoires and the 730 or so repertoires of the first cohort. The study aimed to test whether signatures of past pathogen exposure could be identified by cataloging public T cell receptors. Along with the approximately 600-subject first cohort, a separate validation cohort of more than 90 different subjects was used. To predict cytomegalovirus infection status, the study combined high-throughput TCR immunosequencing, statistical association of individual TCRs with disease status, and machine learning. What the study reported, not specific to this receptor: The authors suggested that the approach could potentially be extended to other disease states and immunological phenotypes. In vitro tests confirmed that three of the cytomegalovirus-associated TCR beta chains recognize cytomegalovirus antigens. A later analysis found that TCRs clustered in the first cohort also tended to co-occur in the 120 validation repertoires, with 90% to 95% of cluster scores above 0. Cytomegalovirus status was reported to be diagnosed by the classifier with high specificity and sensitivity in both the original and validation cohorts. While some public TCRs were present in many individuals, most TCR sequences turned up only very rarely across donors. A total of roughly 160 TCR beta chains were listed by the study as associated with cytomegalovirus. A later analysis had no HLA typing for the validation cohort, so co-occurrence there was scored across all 130 or so repertoires.

Separate from the approximately 690-subject first cohort, the validation cohort of roughly 120 subjects was the group to which the donors belonged. On this clone itself: What this receptor recognizes is not known. Base quality data are lacking; no much larger clone is found one base away.

The library was generated by the immunoSEQ multiplex PCR assay. In the authors' own workflow: A statistical classification framework was built for diagnosing cytomegalovirus status from the catalog of TCR beta chain sequences. Drawn from immuneACCESS, this table holds only the in-frame rearrangements with V and J called that TCRdb kept. Clones are partly lost; checked studies trace under half to an unresolved V gene and leave the rest unexplained. That table gives V, J and clone size, and the DNA gave D and trimming. The sample data list around 250,000 clones, and 90% of these were observed just once. Approximately 0.34% of the sample is in the top ten clones. Sequences SEHNR (CDR1) and FQNEAQ (CDR2) are obtained from the germline V gene (reference sequence). CDR3 length: 13 amino acids, cysteine to phenylalanine. The only DNA kept is the CDR3, 39 bases in frame from the first base. V lost 5 bases and J lost 7 bases; the stretch between them is 14 bases long.

The receptor was derived from a woman between 18 and 29 years old in good health and CMV-seronegative. Source material: PBMCs. The chain couples TRBV7-9 to TRBJ1-2, with the D gene uncertain. Here the CDR3 is given as CASSEYRERGYTF. The DNA is TGTGCCAGCAGCGAATATCGGGAGCGTGGCTACACCTTC.